This is a list of T cell receptor beta chains from one sample in a study of OX40 agonist ivuxolimab in advanced cancers. Libraries were prepared by immunoSEQ multiplex PCR; TCRdb keeps only in-frame clonotypes and omits some of them. The sample shows tens of thousands of clones, around four fifths of them seen only once. Sequences were derived from CD4+ or CD8+ T cells sorted from blood, sampled in a trial of the OX40 agonist ivuxolimab. All receptors come from an adult with an advanced solid tumor such as melanoma, head and neck, liver or kidney cancer. CDR3s include the opening cysteine and the closing phenylalanine or tryptophan. The order of the fields is D gene, V gene, clone size, J gene, CDR3 DNA, CDR3 protein. D genes are given only for firm matches. Some rows have no size entry. The others give once, few or many, or a class for an expanded clone.

D: .
V: TRBV30
size: .
J: TRBJ2-7
DNA: TGTGCCTGTAGGGGCGGGACCAAACCCTACGAGCAGTACTTC
CDR3: CACRGGTKPYEQYF

D: .
V: TRBV19
size: few
J: TRBJ1-2
DNA: TGTGCCAGTAGTATAGGAACAGGATACTATGGCTACACCTTC
CDR3: CASSIGTGYYGYTF

D: .
V: TRBV4-3
size: .
J: TRBJ1-2
DNA: TGCGCCAGCAGCCAAGAGCCTCCCGGGGTTACGAACTATGGTGGCTACACCTTC
CDR3: CASSQEPPGVTNYGGYTF

D: .
V: TRBV7-9
size: .
J: TRBJ2-1
DNA: TGTGCCAGCAGCTTAGATTTGGACAATGAGCAGTTCTTC
CDR3: CASSLDLDNEQFF

D: .
V: TRBV7-9
size: .
J: TRBJ2-7
DNA: TGTGCCAGCAGCGTGCCCAGGGACGTCTACGAGCAGTACTTC
CDR3: CASSVPRDVYEQYF

D: .
V: TRBV15
size: once
J: TRBJ1-5
DNA: TGTGCCACCAGCGCCCTGGCAGGGTGGCAGCCCCAGCATTTT
CDR3: CATSALAGWQPQHF

D: .
V: TRBV5-6
size: .
J: TRBJ2-3
DNA: TGTGCCAGCCGGGGGTTCGACAGGCTAAAGGGAGATACGCAGTATTTT
CDR3: CASRGFDRLKGDTQYF

D: .
V: TRBV7-9
size: few
J: TRBJ2-1
DNA: TGTGCCAGCAGCTTAGCAGGGCAGGGGAATGAGCAGTTCTTC
CDR3: CASSLAGQGNEQFF

D: TRBD1
V: TRBV27
size: .
J: TRBJ2-7
DNA: TGTGCCAGCTACTCCTCCTCCGCACAGGGGGCCTACGAGCAGTACTTC
CDR3: CASYSSSAQGAYEQYF

D: .
V: TRBV27
size: .
J: TRBJ1-5
DNA: TGTGCCAGCAGTTTAGGGGGTTATCAGCCCCAGCATTTT
CDR3: CASSLGGYQPQHF

D: .
V: TRBV6-6
size: few
J: TRBJ1-2
DNA: TGTGCCAGCGGTGGGGAGGGCGATGGCTACACCTTC
CDR3: CASGGEGDGYTF

D: .
V: TRBV27
size: .
J: TRBJ2-1
DNA: TGTGCCAGCAGTTTGTTACAGGCTCACAATGAGCAGTTCTTC
CDR3: CASSLLQAHNEQFF

D: TRBD1
V: TRBV2
size: .
J: TRBJ1-5
DNA: TGTGCCAGCAGTGATCGAACAGGGGGCAATCAGCCCCAGCATTTT
CDR3: CASSDRTGGNQPQHF

D: .
V: TRBV7-2
size: .
J: TRBJ2-7
DNA: TGTGCCAGCAGCCCAATTCCGGGACCCCTCTACGAGCAGTACTTC
CDR3: CASSPIPGPLYEQYF

D: TRBD2
V: TRBV5-5
size: once
J: TRBJ2-1
DNA: TGTGCCAGCAGCCCCCTAGCGGGAGGGAACAATGAGCAGTTCTTC
CDR3: CASSPLAGGNNEQFF

D: TRBD1
V: TRBV29-1
size: few
J: TRBJ1-5
DNA: TGCAGCGTTGGGGACAGATTTAATCAGCCCCAGCATTTT
CDR3: CSVGDRFNQPQHF

D: TRBD1
V: TRBV10-1
size: .
J: TRBJ2-5
DNA: TGCGCCAGCAGCGCATATATCGGACAGGGGACAGGAGAGACCCAGTACTTC
CDR3: CASSAYIGQGTGETQYF

D: TRBD1
V: TRBV18
size: .
J: TRBJ2-2
DNA: TGTGCCAGCTCGTTCCGACAGGGTGACACCGGGGAGCTGTTTTTT
CDR3: CASSFRQGDTGELFF

D: TRBD1
V: TRBV7-2
size: .
J: TRBJ1-1
DNA: TGTGCCAGCAGCTTCTCGACAGGGTATAACACTGAAGCTTTCTTT
CDR3: CASSFSTGYNTEAFF

D: .
V: TRBV7-9
size: .
J: TRBJ1-5
DNA: TGTGCCAGCAGCTTCGTGGGGGGTGGGGCCCTAGGGTGGCAGCCCCAGCATTTT
CDR3: CASSFVGGGALGWQPQHF

D: TRBD1
V: TRBV12-5
size: .
J: TRBJ2-2
DNA: TGTGCTAGTGGTTTGGTCTTAGGACAGGGGGCCGGGGAGCTGTTTTTT
CDR3: CASGLVLGQGAGELFF

D: .
V: TRBV29-1
size: .
J: TRBJ2-1
DNA: TGCAGCGTTCCTCGGACGGAGTATAACAATGAGCAGTTCTTC
CDR3: CSVPRTEYNNEQFF

D: .
V: TRBV11-3
size: .
J: TRBJ2-7
DNA: TGTGCCAGCAGCACAATCCGGGACTCCTCCTACGAGCAGTACTTC
CDR3: CASSTIRDSSYEQYF

D: .
V: TRBV7-9
size: .
J: TRBJ1-4
DNA: TGTGCCAGCAGCCATGCATCGGCCCTAGATGAAAAACTGTTTTTT
CDR3: CASSHASALDEKLFF

D: TRBD1
V: TRBV7-2
size: .
J: TRBJ2-1
DNA: TGTGCCAGCACCCTACCGAGGGACAGGGGAAATGAGCAGTTCTTC
CDR3: CASTLPRDRGNEQFF

D: TRBD2
V: TRBV5-1
size: once
J: TRBJ2-2
DNA: TGCGCCAGCAGCTTTCGAACTAGCGGGGGCCTCTACACCGGGGAGCTGTTTTTT
CDR3: CASSFRTSGGLYTGELFF

D: TRBD1
V: TRBV27
size: .
J: TRBJ1-6
DNA: TGTGCCAGCAGTCCCGACAGGGGGCTTAATTCACCCCTCCACTTT
CDR3: CASSPDRGLNSPLHF

D: .
V: TRBV7-8
size: .
J: TRBJ1-4
DNA: TGTGCCAGCAGCTTAGCGCACCCAGCAACTAATGAAAAACTGTTTTTT
CDR3: CASSLAHPATNEKLFF

D: .
V: TRBV11-2
size: few
J: TRBJ2-7
DNA: TGTGCCAGCACCCTAGCAGGACCGTACGAGCAGTACTTC
CDR3: CASTLAGPYEQYF

D: .
V: TRBV9
size: .
J: TRBJ2-3
DNA: TGTGCCAGCAGCGCCCCAACTTCTAGCACAGATACGCAGTATTTT
CDR3: CASSAPTSSTDTQYF

D: .
V: TRBV6-6
size: .
J: TRBJ1-6
DNA: TGTGCCAGCAAACCAGACTATAATTCACCCCTCCACTTT
CDR3: CASKPDYNSPLHF

D: .
V: TRBV6-1
size: .
J: TRBJ2-3
DNA: TGTGCCAGCAGTGACCGAGACGGAACTAGCACAGATACGCAGTATTTT
CDR3: CASSDRDGTSTDTQYF

D: .
V: TRBV5-1
size: .
J: TRBJ2-7
DNA: TGCGCCAGCAGCTTGGGCGAGGGGAGAATGGCCTACGAGCAGTACTTC
CDR3: CASSLGEGRMAYEQYF

D: TRBD2
V: TRBV7-2
size: .
J: TRBJ2-2
DNA: TGTGCCAGCAGCTTCTCGGTAGCGGGGTCCTCGAACACCGGGGAGCTGTTTTTT
CDR3: CASSFSVAGSSNTGELFF

D: .
V: TRBV5-5
size: .
J: TRBJ2-1
DNA: TGTGCCAGCAGCCACTCAGGAGACGCGGTTAGCTCCTACAATGAGCAGTTCTTC
CDR3: CASSHSGDAVSSYNEQFF

D: TRBD2
V: TRBV7-2
size: .
J: TRBJ2-7
DNA: TGTGCCAGCAGCTTAACCCTAGCGGGCGAGCAGTACTTC
CDR3: CASSLTLAGEQYF

D: .
V: TRBV6-1
size: .
J: TRBJ2-2
DNA: TGTGCCAGCAGTGATTCGGGTTTCGGATCCCAGGGGTGGGCCACCGGGGAGCTGTTTTTT
CDR3: CASSDSGFGSQGWATGELFF

D: TRBD2
V: TRBV9
size: .
J: TRBJ2-2
DNA: TGTGCCAGCAGCGTAGGCGGGGGGAACACCGGGGAGCTGTTTTTT
CDR3: CASSVGGGNTGELFF

D: .
V: TRBV19
size: .
J: TRBJ1-1
DNA: TGTGCCAGTAGTATGACAAGGGTAATCACTGAAGCTTTCTTT
CDR3: CASSMTRVITEAFF

D: TRBD1
V: TRBV7-2
size: .
J: TRBJ2-1
DNA: TGTGCCAGCAGCTTAGCAGGGGGCGATGAGCAGTTCTTC
CDR3: CASSLAGGDEQFF

D: TRBD1
V: TRBV13
size: .
J: TRBJ2-7
DNA: TGTGCCAGCAACAAATTCCCGGGACAGGGGTCCTACGAGCAGTACTTC
CDR3: CASNKFPGQGSYEQYF

D: .
V: TRBV10-3
size: .
J: TRBJ1-1
DNA: TGTGCCATCAGTGAGTCTGGGGCTGGCGCTGAAGCTTTCTTT
CDR3: CAISESGAGAEAFF

D: TRBD1
V: TRBV5-1
size: .
J: TRBJ2-5
DNA: TGCGCCAGCAGCTCTGGACAGGAGCAAGAGACCCAGTACTTC
CDR3: CASSSGQEQETQYF

D: .
V: TRBV5-4
size: .
J: TRBJ2-5
DNA: TGTGCCAGCAGAGCCCCCGGGGCGGGGCAAGAGACCCAGTACTTC
CDR3: CASRAPGAGQETQYF

D: TRBD2
V: TRBV19
size: .
J: TRBJ2-7
DNA: TGTGCCAGTAGTATGACTAGCGGACCCTCCTACGAGCAGTACTTC
CDR3: CASSMTSGPSYEQYF

D: TRBD2
V: TRBV11-1
size: .
J: TRBJ2-7
DNA: TGTGCCAGCAGTTCACCGGGACTACTTACCTACGAGCAGTACTTC
CDR3: CASSSPGLLTYEQYF

D: .
V: TRBV9
size: .
J: TRBJ2-3
DNA: TGTGCCAGCAGCGGGGGCAGTTTAGATACGCAGTATTTT
CDR3: CASSGGSLDTQYF

D: .
V: TRBV5-4
size: few
J: TRBJ2-1
DNA: TGTGCCAGCAGCTTTAGGGTGGGAAGAGACAATTACAATGAGCAGTTCTTC
CDR3: CASSFRVGRDNYNEQFF

D: TRBD1
V: TRBV4-2
size: .
J: TRBJ2-5
DNA: TGTGCCAGCAGCCAAAAGACAGGGAATAGGGAGACCCAGTACTTC
CDR3: CASSQKTGNRETQYF

D: .
V: TRBV28
size: .
J: TRBJ1-2
DNA: TGTGCCAGCAGTTCGGAGGAGGGGCCCTTCGGCTACACCTTC
CDR3: CASSSEEGPFGYTF

D: .
V: TRBV5-6
size: .
J: TRBJ1-1
DNA: TGTGCCAGCAGCCCGGGACCGATCACTGAAGCTTTCTTT
CDR3: CASSPGPITEAFF

D: TRBD2
V: TRBV6-5
size: .
J: TRBJ2-7
DNA: TGTGCCAGCAGCCGGGGCGGGAGTCGCAACGAGCAGTACTTC
CDR3: CASSRGGSRNEQYF

D: .
V: TRBV7-2
size: .
J: TRBJ1-1
DNA: TGTGCCAGCAGCCTGAAAATACAGGGCAACTTT
CDR3: CASSLKIQGNF